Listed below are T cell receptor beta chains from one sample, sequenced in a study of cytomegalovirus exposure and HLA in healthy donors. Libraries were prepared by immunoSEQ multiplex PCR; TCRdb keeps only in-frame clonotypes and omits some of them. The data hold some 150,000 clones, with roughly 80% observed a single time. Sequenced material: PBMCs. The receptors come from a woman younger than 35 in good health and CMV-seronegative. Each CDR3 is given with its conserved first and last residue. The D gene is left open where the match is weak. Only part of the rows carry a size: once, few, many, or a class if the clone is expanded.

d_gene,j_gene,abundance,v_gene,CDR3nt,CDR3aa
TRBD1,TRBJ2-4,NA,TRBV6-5,TGTGCCAGCAGCCCAGGGGGCATCATTCAGTACTTC,CASSPGGIIQYF
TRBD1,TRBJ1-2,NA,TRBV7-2,TGTGCCAGCAGCTTACTCACCTTGACAGGGGATGGCTACACCTTC,CASSLLTLTGDGYTF
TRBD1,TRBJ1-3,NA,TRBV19,TGTGCCAGTAGTATTTATGTCGGACAGGGTTCCGGAAACACCATATATTTT,CASSIYVGQGSGNTIYF
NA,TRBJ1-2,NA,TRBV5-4,TGTGCCAGCAGGATAGGAGGCTCTGGGGGCTACACCTTC,CASRIGGSGGYTF
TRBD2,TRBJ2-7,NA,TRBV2,TGTGCCAGCAGTGGTCACGTCCGGGACTACTCCTACGAGCAGTACTTC,CASSGHVRDYSYEQYF
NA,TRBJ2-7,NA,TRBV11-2,TGTGCCAGCAGCTCCCCAGGCTATATCGAGCAGTACTTC,CASSSPGYIEQYF
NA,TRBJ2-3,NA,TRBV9,TGTGCCAGCAGCGTAGAAGGGACACGCTCGGATACGCAGTATTTT,CASSVEGTRSDTQYF
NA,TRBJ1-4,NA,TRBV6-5,TGTGCCAGCAGATCCCAGGGCGGCCATAATGAAAAACTGTTTTTT,CASRSQGGHNEKLFF
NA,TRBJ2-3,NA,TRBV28,TGTGCCAGCAGCCAATCATTAGGGGGAGATACGCAGTATTTT,CASSQSLGGDTQYF
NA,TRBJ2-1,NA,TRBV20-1,TGCAGTGCTAGGGCGTACAGTGAGCAGTTCTTC,CSARAYSEQFF
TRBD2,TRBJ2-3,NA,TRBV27,TGTGCCAGCAGTTCCACTAGCGGAGTGGGTATCAAAGTCGATACGCAGTATTTT,CASSSTSGVGIKVDTQYF
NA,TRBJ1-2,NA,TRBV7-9,TGTGCCAGCAGCTACGCACCGGCGGGTGGCTACACCTTC,CASSYAPAGGYTF
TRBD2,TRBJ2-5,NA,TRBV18,TGTGCCAGCTCACCAACTAGCGGGACGGAGACCCAGTACTTC,CASSPTSGTETQYF
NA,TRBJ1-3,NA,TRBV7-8,TGTGCCAGCAGCTCTACCTTAAAGGCGACCGGAGTAATATATTTT,CASSSTLKATGVIYF
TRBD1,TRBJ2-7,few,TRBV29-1,TGCAGCGTTGACGCGACAGGGCAGTCATACGAGCAGTACTTC,CSVDATGQSYEQYF
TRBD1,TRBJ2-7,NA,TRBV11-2,TGTGCCAGCAGCTTAGATACCCCCGGGACAGCGAACTACGAGCAGTACTTC,CASSLDTPGTANYEQYF